These 20 T cell receptor beta chains were all obtained from the same sample, sequenced in a study of graft-versus-host responses after intestinal transplantation. What these receptors recognize is not known. Using immunoSEQ multiplex PCR, the repertoire was profiled, and TCRdb retains in-frame clones only, with some absent. The sample lists 85,000 to 95,000 clones; around 93% were seen once. The input for sequencing was unstimulated CD8+ T cells sorted from spleen or lymph node cells, taken before intestinal transplant. Receptors were obtained from a human donor who received an intestinal transplant.

V and J are TRBV19 and TRBJ1-5, with D unresolved. This CDR3 has 14 amino acids. V lost 6 bases and J 4 bases, leaving 13 bases between the germline ends. The V gene's germline CDR1 is LNHDA and CDR2 SQIVND (reference sequence). CDR3 residues: CASSVRQMNQPQHF. CDR3 DNA sequence: TGTGCCAGTAGCGTGAGGCAGATGAATCAGCCCCAGCATTTT.

This chain links TRBV11-3 with TRBJ1-6, with 8 bases identical to TRBD1. The CDR3 has 15 residues. The ends lost 5 bases at V and 8 bases at J; junction bases unmatched: 8. Per the germline V gene, CDR1 is SGHNT and CDR2 is YENEEA. CDR3 sequence (DNA): TGTGCCAGCAGCCCCAGACAGGGGAGGGATTCACCCCTCCACTTT. It encodes CASSPRQGRDSPLHF.

The V gene is TRBV7-9, the J gene TRBJ2-5, with D perhaps TRBD1 (6 bases). The J call may not be correct, given that the DNA end is closer to TRBJ2-7. The CDR3 contains 12 residues. Germline V gives CDR1 SEHNR, CDR2 FQNEAQ (reference sequence). DNA of the CDR3: TGTGCCAGCAGCTTGGGGGCGGCCGAGCAGTACTTC. This encodes CASSLGAAEQYF.

The chain employs TRBV4-3 and TRBJ1-2; D might be TRBD1 (5 bases). Trimming removed 0 bases from V and 3 bases from J, with 8 bases in between. This CDR3 comprises 14 residues. Germline loops: CDR1 LGHNA, CDR2 YSLEER. This chain's CDR3 is CASSQDIGDYGYTF. CDR3 DNA: TGCGCCAGCAGCCAAGATATAGGGGACTATGGCTACACCTTC.

The chain carries TRBV7-8 and TRBJ2-7; 10 bases agree with TRBD2. Germline CDR1 and CDR2: SGHVS and FQNEAQ. The ends lost 4 bases at V and 5 bases at J; junction bases unmatched: 11. The CDR3 sequence is 16 residues long. The CDR3 DNA follows: TGTGCCAGCAGCTCCGGTCGAGCGGGGGGGTTCGACGAGCAGTACTTC. Its protein is CASSSGRAGGFDEQYF. The full variable domain, completed using reference TRBV7-8 and TRBJ2-7, is GAGVSQSPRYKVAKRGQDVALRCDPISGHVSLFWYQQALGQGPEFLTYFQNEAQLDKSGLPSDRFFAERPEGSVSTLKIQRTQQEDSAVYLCASSSGRAGGFDEQYFGPGTRLTVT.

The J gene is TRBJ2-3, the V gene TRBV1; the listed D gene, TRBD2, was not tested against the DNA. TRBV1 constitutes a pseudogene. This CDR3 is 20 amino acids long. CDR3: CTSRPPGLAGGQRGTDTQYF. DNA of the CDR3: TGCACCAGCAGGCCTCCGGGACTAGCGGGGGGGCAGAGGGGCACAGATACGCAGTATTTT.

J is TRBJ1-6 and V is TRBV10-2, with 10 bases that match TRBD1. This CDR3 has 15 amino acids. V lost 8 bases, J lost 3 bases, and 4 bases stayed unmatched. CDR1 and CDR2 (germline): WSHSY, SAAADI. As DNA, the CDR3 is TGCGCCAGCTGGACAGGGGGAAGCTATAATTCACCCCTCCACTTT. Amino acid sequence: CASWTGGSYNSPLHF.

The chain carries TRBV7-6 and TRBJ2-1, with TRBD2 matching over 12 bases. The V gene's germline CDR1 is SGHVS and CDR2 FNYEAQ. The trim removed 5 bases at V and 4 bases at J, leaving 9 bases unmatched. The CDR3 is made up of 17 amino acids. The CDR3 sequence is CASSLRLAGELYNEQFF. DNA for the CDR3: TGTGCCAGCAGCCTGAGACTAGCGGGGGAACTTTACAATGAGCAGTTCTTC. The entire variable domain, with the rest obtained from reference TRBV7-6 and TRBJ2-1, is as follows: GAGVSQSPRYKVTKRGQDVALRCDPISGHVSLYWYRQALGQGPEFLTYFNYEAQQDKSGLPNDRFSAERPEGSISTLTIQRTEQRDSAMYRCASSLRLAGELYNEQFFGPGTRLTVL.

The J gene is TRBJ2-5, the V gene TRBV7-9, with TRBD1 matching 9 bases. The tail of the sequence fits TRBJ2-7 better, so the J call may be wrong. CDR1 SEHNR and CDR2 FQNEAQ come from the germline V gene (reference sequence). The length of the CDR3 is 14 residues. CDR3 protein: CASSTRDRVYEQYF. CDR3 coding DNA: TGTGCCAGCAGCACCCGGGACAGGGTTTACGAGCAGTACTTC.

V and J are TRBV14 and TRBJ1-2, with D possibly TRBD1 on 5 matching bases. CDR1 and CDR2 (germline): SGHDN, FVKESK. V was cut by 1 base and J by 3 bases, with 12 bases left in between. There are 15 residues in the CDR3. CDR3 nucleotide sequence: TGTGCCAGCAGCCAAGGCCAGGGAACGGACTATGGCTACACCTTC. Amino acids: CASSQGQGTDYGYTF. Full variable domain (remainder filled in from reference TRBV14 and TRBJ1-2): EAGVTQFPSHSVIEKGQTVTLRCDPISGHDNLYWYRRVMGKEIKFLLHFVKESKQDESGMPNNRFLAERTGGTYSTLKVQPAELEDSGVYFCASSQGQGTDYGYTFGSGTRLTVV.

The rearrangement links TRBV5-6 to TRBJ1-1; 9 positions match TRBD1. Germline loops: CDR1 SGHDT, CDR2 YYEEEE. Trimming took 5 bases from V and 5 from J; bases not matched to a gene: 13. The CDR3 has 16 residues. CDR3 DNA: TGTGCCAGCAGTTATGGGACAGGGATATTAAATACTGAAGCTTTCTTT. Translating it yields CASSYGTGILNTEAFF.

The rearrangement uses TRBV4-3 and TRBJ2-3, with 11 bases aligning to TRBD1. Germline CDR1 and CDR2: LGHNA and YSLEER. The CDR3 extends over 17 amino acids. V trimming: 3 bases; J trimming: 3 bases; junction bases outside the gene matches: 8. CDR3 sequence (DNA): TGCGCCAGCAGCCAGAGTCTCCGGGACAGGGGGACAGATACGCAGTATTTT. Translated: CASSQSLRDRGTDTQYF.

The chain carries TRBV11-3 and TRBJ2-7; D is possibly TRBD2 (6 bases). Trimming stripped 1 base from V and 4 bases from J, with 11 bases between. Germline loops: CDR1 SGHNT, CDR2 YENEEA. This CDR3 is 14 amino acids long. The CDR3 DNA reads as TGTGCCAGCAGCTTAGGGAGGGGCGTATACGAGCAGTACTTC. Protein: CASSLGRGVYEQYF.

V usage is TRBV9 and J usage is TRBJ1-1, with a tentative D call TRBD1 (6 bases). CDR1 SGDLS and CDR2 YYNGEE come from the germline V gene. This CDR3 is 14 amino acids long. Deletions cut 0 bases from V and 3 bases from J, with 9 bases between. CDR3 amino acids: CASSVDTGYTEAFF. In nucleotides, the CDR3 is TGTGCCAGCAGCGTAGACACAGGGTACACTGAAGCTTTCTTT.

This chain links TRBV29-1 with TRBJ1-1; 7 bases fit TRBD1. Germline loops: CDR1 SQVTM, CDR2 ANQGSEA. This CDR3 has 13 residues. J was trimmed by 0 bases and V by 8 bases; bases with no gene match: 6. The CDR3 spells CSFEGAMNTEAFF. The CDR3 coding sequence is TGCAGCTTCGAGGGGGCCATGAACACTGAAGCTTTCTTT.

The CDR3 nucleotides read TGCGCCAGCAGAACTAGCCTCCGGGACGGTGGTCCAAATGAGCAGTTCTTC. Protein sequence: CASRTSLRDGGPNEQFF. This sequence joins TRBV23-1 and TRBJ2-1; D might be TRBD2 (6 bases). TRBV23-1 is flagged as an ORF with uncertain function. The CDR3 consists of 17 residues. Trimming took 6 bases from V and 7 from J, leaving 25 bases between them.

This clone was seen a single time. The chain combines TRBV13 with TRBJ2-7; D is undetermined. The V gene lost 0 bases and the J gene lost 5 bases, with 8 bases spanning the gap. The CDR3 runs to 13 residues. The germline V gene has CDR1 PRHDT and CDR2 FYEKMQ (reference sequence). The chain's CDR3 is CASSLGLPDEQYF. The CDR3 DNA reads TGTGCCAGCAGCTTAGGGCTACCTGACGAGCAGTACTTC.

V gene TRBV7-8 combines with J gene TRBJ2-7; D might be TRBD1 (5 bases). CDR1 and CDR2 from the germline V gene are SGHVS and FQNEAQ. Trimming left V 2 bases short and J 5 bases short, with 10 bases between. CDR3 length equals 13 residues. CDR3 coding DNA: TGTGCCAGCAGCTTACCGGACACTCACGAGCAGTACTTC. Protein: CASSLPDTHEQYF.

The chain employs TRBV5-6 and TRBJ1-1, with TRBD1 identical over 9 bases. The V gene end was trimmed by 3 bases and the J gene end by 4 bases; junction bases not matched to a gene: 4. This CDR3 has 14 amino acids. Looked up from germline, CDR1 is SGHDT and CDR2 is YYEEEE. The CDR3 DNA is TGTGCCAGCAGCTACTGGACAGGGGTCACTGAAGCTTTCTTT. Amino acid sequence: CASSYWTGVTEAFF.

The chain uses TRBV5-6 and TRBJ2-7, with D possibly being TRBD2 (5 bases). The CDR3 extends over 14 amino acids. Germline V gene data show CDR1 as SGHDT and CDR2 as YYEEEE. V was cut by 1 base and J by 3 bases, with 11 bases left in between. For the CDR3, the DNA is TGTGCCAGCAGCTTGCGGGGTCCGGACTACGAGCAGTACTTC. Translation: CASSLRGPDYEQYF.